The entry below describes one TCR beta chain. TCRdb re-called the reads through MiXCR, storing one row per CDR3 protein. The table shows 510,000 or so distinct CDR3 sequences, with around a quarter occurring only once. These data come from a study of T cell repertoires in cytomegalovirus infection. This TCR was recovered from a human donor in good health (CMV status not recorded). Some clones in this sample may be carry-over from other donors' samples. Sequenced input: PBMCs.

Here the CDR3 DNA reads TGCGCCAGCAGCCAAGGACAAGGGGTATCTAATGAAAAACTGTTTTTT. Protein: CASSQGQGVSNEKLFF. This rearrangement joins TRBV4-1 to TRBJ1-4; maybe TRBD1 (5 bases). V lost 1 base and J 3 bases, leaving 12 bases between the germline ends. Per germline, CDR1 MGHRA and CDR2 YSYEKL. CDR3 length: 16 amino acids.